These 3 T cell receptor beta chains originate from one sample sequenced in a study of response to subunit inactivated influenza vaccine. TCRdb re-called the RT-PCR reads through MiXCR, storing one row per CDR3 protein. The data hold about 800,000 distinct CDR3 sequences, with around 21% observed a single time. The specimen was PBMCs from blood, collected roughly 5 days after vaccination. These receptors came from a man aged 45-65 years who received an inactivated influenza vaccine.

This sequence joins TRBV6-2 or TRBV6-3 and TRBJ2-2, with D possibly being TRBD1 (6 bases). V lost 9 bases and J 3 bases, leaving 14 bases between the germline ends. CDR3 length: 14 amino acids. The V gene's germline CDR1 is MNHEY and CDR2 SVGEGT. CDR3 DNA sequence: TGTGCCAGTCGCTCGGGACATCACACCGGGGAGCTGTTTTTT. It yields the protein CASRSGHHTGELFF.

This clonotype has more than one count but fewer than ten. J is TRBJ2-1 and V is TRBV29-1; 12 bases agree with TRBD2. Trimming cost V 3 bases and J 1 base; bases outside gene matches: 4. This CDR3 contains 16 residues. CDR1 and CDR2 from the germline V gene are SQVTM and ANQGSEA. As DNA, the CDR3 is TGCAGCGTTGAGACAGGACTAGCGGGGTCCTACAATGAGCAGTTCTTC. This encodes CSVETGLAGSYNEQFF.

The J gene is TRBJ2-1, the V gene TRBV6-2 or TRBV6-3; perhaps TRBD2 as D (5 bases). The CDR3 consists of 13 residues. Germline values: CDR1 MNHEY, CDR2 SVGEGT. Trimming took 6 bases from V and 9 from J, leaving 15 bases between them. Written as DNA, the CDR3 is TGTGCCAGCAGCCAAGCGGTTATGGGTGAGCAGTTCTTC. Its protein is CASSQAVMGEQFF.